The rows below give T cell receptor beta chains drawn from one sample of a study of OX40 agonist ivuxolimab in advanced cancers. Using immunoSEQ multiplex PCR, the repertoire was profiled, and TCRdb retains in-frame clones only, with some absent. Among approximately 90,000 clones listed, around nine tenths were seen once. The sample here was CD4+ or CD8+ T cells sorted from blood, taken in a trial of the OX40 agonist ivuxolimab. All receptors come from an adult with an advanced solid tumor such as melanoma, head and neck, liver or kidney cancer. CDR3s include the opening cysteine and the closing phenylalanine or tryptophan. Not every row has a clone size; where given, it reads once, few, many or a size class.

j_gene,v_gene,abundance,CDR3aa
TRBJ1-1,TRBV5-1,NA,CASSEQGLGTEAFF
TRBJ2-7,TRBV7-2,NA,CASRLGSAPYEQYF
TRBJ1-1,TRBV5-1,NA,CASSTERQTLGVF
TRBJ1-2,TRBV27,NA,CASSNAVSEVPYYGYTF
TRBJ2-5,TRBV7-9,NA,CASSREETQYF
TRBJ1-2,TRBV28,NA,CASSTGGLLGDGYTF
TRBJ2-2,TRBV7-9,NA,CANPPPRANTGELFF
TRBJ1-4,TRBV4-1,NA,CASSHEGQANEKLFF
TRBJ1-2,TRBV7-2,NA,CASSAEGSGGYGYTF
TRBJ2-3,TRBV6-6,once,CATGEDTQYF
TRBJ2-6,TRBV27,NA,CASSSEGLISGADVLTF
TRBJ2-5,TRBV7-2,NA,CASSLKWGTSGKQETQYF